Listed below are T cell receptor beta chains from one sample, sequenced in a study of T cell responses to AZD1222 COVID-19 vaccine. Sequencing used immunoSEQ multiplex PCR; TCRdb keeps in-frame clones, though not all of them. The sample records about 84,000 clones, roughly 85% being singletons. The material sequenced was peripheral blood, taken 28 days after the second AZD1222 dose. The receptors were sampled from an adult who received the AZD1222 COVID-19 vaccine. The CDR3 runs from the conserved cysteine through the conserved F or W. D genes are given only for firm matches.

length: 16; D: .; V: TRBV7-9; CDR3: CASSPIRRGSTDTQYF
length: 14; D: TRBD1; V: TRBV5-8; CDR3: CASSWDRANYGYTF
length: 16; D: TRBD2; V: TRBV6-5; CDR3: CASSSQLTSPLREQYF
length: 14; D: .; V: TRBV2; CDR3: CASSEAGGADTQYF
length: 13; D: .; V: TRBV9; CDR3: CASSVLAHTEAFF
length: 15; D: TRBD1; V: TRBV28; CDR3: CASTPGQVIGNTIYF
length: 15; D: .; V: TRBV24-1; CDR3: CATSDRRALSYEQYF
length: 15; D: .; V: TRBV28; CDR3: CASSPVDLSRGEQYF
length: 17; D: TRBD2; V: TRBV28; CDR3: CASSTPLGLADTDTQYF
length: 15; D: TRBD2; V: TRBV7-2; CDR3: CASSLRLASSYEQYF
length: 14; D: TRBD1; V: TRBV24-1; CDR3: CATSDDRVVGELFF
length: 13; D: .; V: TRBV7-9; CDR3: CASSPEGPFPQHF
length: 15; D: .; V: TRBV6-2/TRBV6-3; CDR3: CASSYPAAGNQPQHF
length: 14; D: .; V: TRBV6-2/TRBV6-3; CDR3: CASSYSAGPAGYTF
length: 13; D: .; V: TRBV28; CDR3: CASSQTVNTEAFF
length: 15; D: .; V: TRBV15; CDR3: CATSTRGPGSYEQYF
length: 15; D: TRBD2; V: TRBV3-1/TRBV3-2; CDR3: CASSQDLAVTYEQYF
length: 17; D: .; V: TRBV7-9; CDR3: CASSHSKPGTSGEKLFF
length: 15; D: TRBD1; V: TRBV5-1; CDR3: CASSPDRSSYNEQFF
length: 15; D: TRBD1; V: TRBV5-5; CDR3: CASSFTGTGSEKLFF
length: 17; D: TRBD1; V: TRBV7-2; CDR3: CASSPGQGRDLDYGYTF
length: 13; D: .; V: TRBV2; CDR3: CASSERWVEKLFF
length: 15; D: .; V: TRBV2; CDR3: CASSERGLSNQPQHF
length: 14; D: .; V: TRBV6-5; CDR3: CASSYVAGSQPQHF
length: 13; D: .; V: TRBV7-3; CDR3: CASSSGPAREQYF
length: 19; D: .; V: TRBV3-1/TRBV3-2; CDR3: CASSQDLSIPIANTGELFF
length: 15; D: TRBD2; V: TRBV19; CDR3: CASSTGLAGAGELFF
length: 15; D: .; V: TRBV9; CDR3: CASSVAGTGTYEQYF
length: 17; D: .; V: TRBV24-1; CDR3: CATSDFPAGRDTDTQYF
length: 15; D: TRBD1; V: TRBV3-1/TRBV3-2; CDR3: CASSQYNRGPYEQYF
length: 15; D: .; V: TRBV11-2; CDR3: CASSWPSEAQETQYF
length: 11; D: .; V: TRBV5-1; CDR3: CASRGAREQYF
length: 13; D: TRBD2; V: TRBV27; CDR3: CASRKLASYEQYF
length: 13; D: .; V: TRBV7-2; CDR3: CASSRDRQEPQHF
length: 19; D: TRBD2; V: TRBV7-9; CDR3: CASSRNGTSGGYLGETQYF
length: 18; D: TRBD1; V: TRBV12-5; CDR3: CASGLVLGTGGMNTEAFF
length: 15; D: .; V: TRBV3-1/TRBV3-2; CDR3: CASSPIWERTDTQYF
length: 13; D: TRBD2; V: TRBV12-3/TRBV12-4; CDR3: CATKAGGPDTQYF
length: 13; D: .; V: TRBV7-9; CDR3: CASSDYMNTEAFF
length: 14; D: TRBD1; V: TRBV10-1; CDR3: CASSPGTGGSPLHF
length: 16; D: .; V: TRBV24-1; CDR3: CATSDPPGQSNYGYTF
length: 14; D: TRBD2; V: TRBV5-6; CDR3: CASSMGLVGPIQYF
length: 12; D: .; V: TRBV12-3/TRBV12-4; CDR3: CASRPWAGEQYF
length: 13; D: .; V: TRBV29-1; CDR3: CSVEAQVRSGYTF
length: 16; D: TRBD1; V: TRBV6-6; CDR3: CASSPGQGNRNYGYTF
length: 14; D: TRBD1; V: TRBV9; CDR3: CASNSGQNHYGYTF
length: 14; D: .; V: TRBV5-1; CDR3: CASSLAVVTGELFF
length: 13; D: TRBD2; V: TRBV5-1; CDR3: CASSLTPGLEQFF
length: 14; D: .; V: TRBV9; CDR3: CASSPRTMSTEAFF
length: 15; D: TRBD1; V: TRBV7-3; CDR3: CASSLRGGTGDEQYF
length: 15; D: .; V: TRBV2; CDR3: CASKKGPDSVYGYTF
length: 15; D: TRBD1; V: TRBV28; CDR3: CASSPAPTGPTGYTF
length: 15; D: .; V: TRBV27; CDR3: CASSLGQPYSYEQYF
length: 15; D: .; V: TRBV11-2; CDR3: CASSFSRGLQETQYF
length: 12; D: TRBD1; V: TRBV19; CDR3: CATAGQGQELFF